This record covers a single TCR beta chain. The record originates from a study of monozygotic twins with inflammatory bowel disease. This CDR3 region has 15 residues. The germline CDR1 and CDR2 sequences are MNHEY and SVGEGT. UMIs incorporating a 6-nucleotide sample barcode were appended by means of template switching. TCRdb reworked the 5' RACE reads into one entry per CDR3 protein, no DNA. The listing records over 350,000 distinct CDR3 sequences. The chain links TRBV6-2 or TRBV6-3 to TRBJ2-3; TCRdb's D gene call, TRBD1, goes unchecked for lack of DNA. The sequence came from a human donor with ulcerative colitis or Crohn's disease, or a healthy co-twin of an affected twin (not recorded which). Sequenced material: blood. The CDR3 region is CASSYAGVRTDTQYF.